This T cell receptor beta chain was sequenced for a study of STAT5B mutations in CD4+ large granular lymphocyte leukemia. For the study at large: Healthy donors showed HLA-associated enrichment of the CDR3 'QG' motif. Study observations and caveats: Main leukemic clonotypes were patient-specific, but roughly 26% appeared at low frequency elsewhere. Compared with healthy controls (2/35), patient top clones favored TRBV06 (8/27).

TCRdb's copy holds only in-frame clones and misses some; the assay was immunoSEQ multiplex PCR. The table includes about 32,000 clones, about 81% detected once. Germline CDR1 KGHSH, CDR2 LQKENI. The CDR3 sequence is 16 residues long. V lost 6 bases, J lost 1 base, and 9 bases stayed unmatched. Note on this clone: Its antigen is as yet unknown.

This chain joins TRBV18 and TRBJ2-3; 8 bases agree with TRBD1. The specimen sequenced was CD4+ T cells from blood buffy coats. This TCR came from a human donor in good health. The CDR3: CASSQTPGQGTDTQYF. The CDR3 nucleotides are TGTGCCAGCTCTCAAACCCCGGGACAGGGCACAGATACGCAGTATTTT. Together with reference TRBV18 and TRBJ2-3, the CDR3 gives the full variable domain: NAGVMQNPRHLVRRRGQEARLRCSPMKGHSHVYWYRQLPEEGLKFMVYLQKENIIDESGMPKERFSAEFPKEGPSILRIQQVVRGDSAAYFCASSQTPGQGTDTQYFGPGTRLTVL.